Listed below are T cell receptor beta chains from one sample, sequenced in a study of blood T cell repertoires in COVID-19. The data were produced by immunoSEQ multiplex PCR, yet TCRdb's version contains in-frame clones alone and is incomplete. This sample has 100,000 to 150,000 clones, with roughly four fifths found just once. The sequenced sample consisted of peripheral blood. The receptors derive from a woman in her sixties or seventies with acute or convalescent COVID-19. Each CDR3 is given with its conserved first and last residue. D genes are given only for firm matches. Clone size appears in some rows only: once, few, many, or a class for an expanded clone.

clone size,D gene,V gene,J gene,CDR3 protein,CDR3 DNA
-,-,TRBV7-2,TRBJ1-5,CASAPQGQAGQPQHF,TGTGCCAGTGCCCCTCAGGGCCAAGCAGGTCAGCCCCAGCATTTT
-,-,TRBV4-1,TRBJ1-5,CASSHPWGMTGLGSNQPQHF,TGCGCCAGCAGCCATCCCTGGGGGATGACAGGCCTCGGGAGCAATCAGCCCCAGCATTTT
-,-,TRBV5-1,TRBJ1-1,CASSEQQGAGTEAFF,TGCGCCAGCAGCGAACAACAGGGTGCGGGCACTGAAGCTTTCTTT
-,-,TRBV11-1,TRBJ1-1,CASSLYSIANTEAFF,TGTGCCAGCAGCTTATACTCGATAGCTAACACTGAAGCTTTCTTT
-,TRBD1,TRBV9,TRBJ2-1,CASSVVGTGGIRNEQFF,TGTGCCAGCAGCGTAGTCGGGACAGGGGGAATTCGGAATGAGCAGTTCTTC
-,-,TRBV5-4,TRBJ1-1,CASSSNQGGTEAFF,TGTGCCAGCAGCTCAAACCAGGGTGGCACTGAAGCTTTCTTT
-,TRBD2,TRBV14,TRBJ2-3,CASSQGGGFAYDTQYF,TGTGCCAGCAGCCAAGGCGGGGGGTTCGCGTACGATACGCAGTATTTT
-,-,TRBV7-7,TRBJ2-1,CASSLGRLVSYNEQFF,TGTGCCAGCAGCTTAGGGCGACTAGTCTCCTACAATGAGCAGTTCTTC
-,-,TRBV6-5,TRBJ1-1,CASRRGTEAFF,TGTGCCAGCAGAAGGGGAACTGAAGCTTTCTTT
-,-,TRBV18,TRBJ1-6,CASSPGAGEYSPLHF,TGTGCCAGCTCACCGGGGGCAGGGGAATATTCACCCCTCCACTTT
few,-,TRBV6-5,TRBJ1-1,CASSSGRWTEAFF,TGTGCCAGCAGCTCGGGGAGGTGGACTGAAGCTTTCTTT
once,-,TRBV24-1,TRBJ1-2,CATSAERSGYTF,TGTGCCACCAGTGCGGAGAGAAGTGGCTACACCTTC
-,TRBD2,TRBV24-1,TRBJ2-1,CATSDPGTSGKDEQFF,TGTGCCACCAGTGACCCCGGGACTAGCGGGAAAGATGAGCAGTTCTTC
-,TRBD1,TRBV11-2,TRBJ1-1,CASSPGGAAFF,TGTGCCAGCAGCCCAGGGGGCGCAGCTTTCTTT
once,-,TRBV10-3,TRBJ1-1,CAISEPTVNTEAFF,TGTGCCATCAGTGAGCCGACAGTAAACACTGAAGCTTTCTTT